This T cell receptor beta chain was captured by sequencing in a study of CD8 T cells in ankylosing spondylitis. The study's findings and limits: From matched ankylosing spondylitis synovial fluid, disease-linked clones were reportedly recovered at significantly enriched levels. Within ankylosing spondylitis blood, a TCR beta motif made up of roughly eight highly homologous variants appeared to be characteristic.

This clonotype was counted at least ten times. Its antigen is still unknown. TCRdb reprocessed the 5' RACE reads with MiXCR, giving one entry per CDR3 protein. The table lists approximately 520,000 distinct CDR3 sequences, approximately 5% of them singletons. Germline lookup yields CDR1 MNHNS and CDR2 SASEGT. The CDR3 consists of 14 residues. Trimming stripped 5 bases from V and 2 bases from J, with 12 bases between. This clonotype was sampled from a male donor with ankylosing spondylitis. Sample: blood, either unsorted or a sorted T cell fraction (not recorded which). The chain couples TRBV6-1 to TRBJ1-2; D possibly corresponds to TRBD1 (6 bases). In DNA form, the CDR3 reads TGTGCCAGCAGTAGCCGCAGGGGAAACTATGGCTACACCTTC. This encodes CASSSRRGNYGYTF.